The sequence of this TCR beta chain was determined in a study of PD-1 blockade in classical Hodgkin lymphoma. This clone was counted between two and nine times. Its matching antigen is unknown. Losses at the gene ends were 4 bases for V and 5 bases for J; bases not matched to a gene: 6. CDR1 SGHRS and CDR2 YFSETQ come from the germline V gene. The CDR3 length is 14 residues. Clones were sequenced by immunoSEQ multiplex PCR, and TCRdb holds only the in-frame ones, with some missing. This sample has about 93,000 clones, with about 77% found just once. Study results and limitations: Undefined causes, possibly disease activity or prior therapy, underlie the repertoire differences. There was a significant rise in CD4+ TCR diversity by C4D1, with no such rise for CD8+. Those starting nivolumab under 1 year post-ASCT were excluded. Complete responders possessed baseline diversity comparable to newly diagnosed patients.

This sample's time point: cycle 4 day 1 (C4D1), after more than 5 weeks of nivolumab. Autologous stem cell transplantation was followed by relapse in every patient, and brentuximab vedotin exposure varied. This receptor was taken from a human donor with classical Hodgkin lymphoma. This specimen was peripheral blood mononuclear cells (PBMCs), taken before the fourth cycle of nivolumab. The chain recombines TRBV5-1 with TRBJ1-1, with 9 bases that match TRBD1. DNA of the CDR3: TGCGCCAGCAGCAATGGACAGGGGAGGACTGAAGCTTTCTTT. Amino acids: CASSNGQGRTEAFF.